Here is one TCR beta chain with its context. Its antigen is undetermined. The data belong to a study of monozygotic twins with inflammatory bowel disease. The RNA usage for each TCR library was 3500 ng of total RNA. TCRdb reprocessed the 5' RACE reads; each CDR3 protein has one entry and no DNA is given. This sample's table reports over 100,000 distinct CDR3 sequences. The length of the CDR3 is 11 residues. Per germline, CDR1 MDHEN and CDR2 SYDVKM. Study-level results: Varying immunosuppressive regimens may have increased patient repertoire variability. Discordant twins had repertoire similarity that did not differ from that of concordant twins, possibly from limited power.

The chain combines TRBV28 with TRBJ2-1. The sequence was collected from a human donor with ulcerative colitis or Crohn's disease, or a healthy co-twin of an affected twin (not recorded which). The specimen sequenced was blood. The CDR3 protein is CASSFLNEQFF.